This record covers a single T cell receptor beta chain. Its antigen is currently unknown. This specimen comes from a study of blood T cells in healthy people across ages. CDR3 length: 14 amino acids. CDR1 is DFQATT, CDR2 SNEGSKA, per germline (reference sequence). With 3 bases removed from V and 1 base from J, the gap between germline ends came to 12 bases. General study results and limits: Per-million-T-cell TCR beta diversity fell roughly linearly with age.

The authors ran a second PCR of 7 to 11 cycles using a sample-barcoded 5' primer and a J-beta primer mix. Template switching added a 12-random-nucleotide identifier to every cDNA molecule. Using its own MiXCR run on the 5' RACE reads, TCRdb lists one record per CDR3 protein. The data show about 670,000 distinct CDR3 sequences, approximately 52% seen once. The sample was blood. The V gene is TRBV20-1, the J gene TRBJ1-1; D gene ambiguous. The origin of this receptor is a woman of 80 years or more in good health. The CDR3 DNA follows: TGCAGTGCTAGGATACACGCAGGGAACACTGAAGCTTTCTTT. Residues: CSARIHAGNTEAFF.